What follows are 18 T cell receptor beta chains derived from one specimen sequenced in a study of T cell clonality in common variable immunodeficiency. Assay: immunoSEQ multiplex PCR; the TCRdb copy retains only in-frame clones and omits some. This sample comprises about 74,000 clones, none seen once only. Sequences were obtained from peripheral blood mononuclear cells. These receptors were taken from a person between 18 and 75 years old in good health.

This clone was observed at least ten times. Read coverage stops 3 residues before the CDR3 terminus; the germline J gene supplies the remainder. The chain couples TRBV28 to TRBJ1-4; no firm D call. CDR1 and CDR2 (germline): MDHEN, SYDVKM. The CDR3 is 13 amino acids. Trimming took off 6 bases at V and 5 bases at J, with 10 bases between the two ends. The part of the CDR3 DNA that was read is TGTGCCAGCAGCCATCAGGAGAATGAAAAA. Its translation is CASSHQENEK. The CDR3, in full, reads CASSHQENEKLFF. Based on the CDR3 plus reference TRBV28 and TRBJ1-4, the full variable domain is DVKVTQSSRYLVKRTGEKVFLECVQDMDHENMFWYRQDPGLGLRLIYFSYDVKMKEKGDIPEGYSVSREKKERFSLILESASTNQTSMYLCASSHQENEKLFFGSGTQLSVL.

Ten or more counts support this clone. With the read ending 3 residues before the CDR3 end, the germline J gene is used to fill in that end. The chain links TRBV5-1 to TRBJ1-1; tentative D call: TRBD1 (5 bases). This CDR3 comprises 15 residues. The ends were cut back, 3 bases at V and 2 bases at J, with 14 bases in the middle. CDR1 and CDR2 (germline): SGHRS, YFSETQ. The sequenced CDR3 bases are TGCGCCAGCAGCTCCCGAGCCAGGGATAACACTGAA. Translating it yields CASSSRARDNTE. The whole CDR3 protein reads CASSSRARDNTEAFF.

This clone came up many times. The read stops 3 residues short of the end of the CDR3; the missing end is completed from the germline J gene. This rearrangement joins TRBV7-3 to TRBJ2-3; 9 bases map to TRBD2. This CDR3 is 17 amino acids long. The germline V gene encodes CDR1 SGHTA and CDR2 FQGTGA. The trim removed 5 bases at V and 0 bases at J, leaving 9 bases unmatched. CDR3 bases read: TGTGCCAGCAGCGTTACCCTAGCGGGAACGAGCACAGATACG. Amino acid sequence: CASSVTLAGTSTDT. The complete CDR3 sequence is CASSVTLAGTSTDTQYF.

In this sample, this clone turned up many times. The sequenced fragment ends 3 residues before the CDR3 boundary, so the rest is inferred from the germline J gene. The rearrangement links TRBV5-4 to TRBJ1-1, with TRBD1 as a possible D gene (6 bases). V lost 3 bases and J lost 0, with 15 bases in between. There are 16 residues in the CDR3. Germline V gene data show CDR1 as SGHNT and CDR2 as YYREEE (reference sequence). CDR3: CASSSADRPMNTEAFF. CDR3 DNA, as far as it was read: TGTGCCAGCAGCTCTGCAGACAGGCCCATGAACACTGAA.

In this sample, this clone turned up many times. The read is 3 residues too short to cover the CDR3 end, so that end is filled in from the germline J gene. The rearrangement links TRBV11-2 to TRBJ2-7, with TRBD1 identical over 7 bases. Germline CDR1 and CDR2: SGHAT and FQNNGV. J gave up 1 base and V 7 bases, and 10 bases lay outside the gene matches. The CDR3 is 15 residues long. The sequenced CDR3 bases are TGTGCCAGCAATTTCCGGGACAGTTTATCCTACGAG. It translates to CASNFRDSLSYE. The full-length CDR3 reads as CASNFRDSLSYEQYF.

This clone was picked up many times. The CDR3 end is not reached by the read, which stops 3 residues before it; the germline J gene fills it in. This rearrangement joins TRBV5-1 to TRBJ2-2; 10 nucleotides match TRBD2. V lost 4 bases, J lost 0 bases, and 6 bases stayed unmatched. This CDR3 is built from 17 residues. CDR1 SGHRS and CDR2 YFSETQ come from the germline V gene. The CDR3 bases that were read are TGCGCCAGCAGCATCGGGAGCGGGAGGGCGAACACCGGGGAG. As protein: CASSIGSGRANTGE. In full, the CDR3 reads CASSIGSGRANTGELFF.

This clone was seen ten or more times. The sequenced fragment ends 3 residues before the CDR3 boundary, so the rest is inferred from the germline J gene. V and J are TRBV5-1 and TRBJ2-3; 12 bases align to TRBD1. The germline CDR1 and CDR2 sequences are SGHRS and YFSETQ. CDR3 length equals 16 residues. V lost 1 base, J lost 5 bases, and 5 bases stayed unmatched. The CDR3 sequence: CASSLWGQGAEDTQYF. The DNA read from the CDR3 is TGCGCCAGCAGCTTGTGGGGACAGGGGGCTGAAGATACG.

This clone was seen at least ten times. The CDR3 sequence: CASSIVGGPVKETQYF. The part of the CDR3 DNA that was read is TGTGCCAGTAGTATAGTTGGAGGGCCCGTCAAAGAGACC. The genes are TRBV19 and TRBJ2-5, with D maybe TRBD2 (6 bases). The CDR3 is cut off 3 residues early in the read; its end comes from the germline J gene. Germline lookup yields CDR1 LNHDA and CDR2 SQIVND (reference sequence). The CDR3 consists of 16 residues. Trimming removed 1 base from V and 3 bases from J, with 15 bases in between.

At least ten counts were recorded for this clone. The CDR3 end lies 3 residues beyond the end of the read and is filled in from the germline J gene. The gene calls are TRBV7-6 and TRBJ2-1; possibly TRBD1 for D (5 bases). CDR3 length equals 12 residues. CDR1 and CDR2 (germline): SGHVS, FNYEAQ. Trimming shortened V by 2 bases and J by 8 bases, and 7 bases separated the two germline ends. The sequenced CDR3 bases are TGTGCCAGCAGCTTACAGGGCCATGAG. Its protein is CASSLQGHE. The whole CDR3 protein is CASSLQGHEQFF.

This clone was counted between two and nine times. The CDR3 is cut off 3 residues early in the read; its end comes from the germline J gene. The rearrangement joins TRBV19 to TRBJ1-1; a weak D match, TRBD1 (5 bases). V gave up 6 bases and J gave up 5 bases, with 10 bases separating them. Per germline, CDR1 LNHDA and CDR2 SQIVND (reference sequence). This CDR3 is built from 12 residues. Here the CDR3 reads CASRRGGTEAFF. The covered CDR3 bases are TGTGCCAGTAGGAGGGGTGGAACTGAA.

This clone was observed at least ten times. The read terminates 3 residues ahead of where the CDR3 ends, so the germline J gene completes it. The chain recombines TRBV6-1 with TRBJ2-2, with a tentative D call TRBD2 (6 bases). The V gene's germline CDR1 is MNHNS and CDR2 SASEGT. The CDR3 totals 15 residues. Between the trimmed V and J ends, which lost 0 bases and 2 bases, there was a span of 7 bases. CDR3 DNA (partial): TGTGCCAGCAGTGAAGCGCGGGGTAACACCGGGGAG. Translation gives CASSEARGNTGE. In full, the CDR3 is CASSEARGNTGELFF.

This clone was observed many times. The DNA ends 3 residues before the CDR3 does, and the rest of the CDR3 is filled in from the germline J gene. The chain is built from TRBV7-3 and TRBJ1-1; TRBD1 might be the D (6 bases). CDR1 and CDR2 (germline): SGHTA, FQGTGA. The ends were cut back, 4 bases at V and 0 bases at J, with 12 bases in the middle. This CDR3 has 15 amino acids. The sequenced part of the CDR3 DNA is TGTGCCAGCAGCTCCCAGGGGCACCTGAACACTGAA. Amino acid sequence: CASSSQGHLNTE. The full-length CDR3 reads as CASSSQGHLNTEAFF. Complete variable domain (other parts from reference TRBV7-3 and TRBJ1-1): GAGVSQTPSNKVTEKGKYVELRCDPISGHTALYWYRQSLGQGPEFLIYFQGTGAADDSGLPNDRFFAVRPEGSVSTLKIQRTERGDSAVYLCASSSQGHLNTEAFFGQGTRLTVV.

This clone was counted ten times or more. The read finishes 3 residues shy of the CDR3 end, and the germline J gene is used to complete it. The V gene is TRBV6-4, the J gene TRBJ1-5; tentative D call: TRBD1 (6 bases). CDR1 is MRHNA, CDR2 SNTAGT, per germline. There are 16 residues in the CDR3. The ends were cut back, 4 bases at V and 0 bases at J, with 13 bases in the middle. CDR3 protein: CASSASAGDSNQPQHF. The sequenced part of the CDR3 DNA is TGTGCCAGCAGTGCCTCCGCAGGGGATAGCAATCAGCCC.

In this sample, this clone turned up many times. The read finishes 3 residues shy of the CDR3 end, and the germline J gene is used to complete it. V and J are TRBV20-1 and TRBJ2-1, with D perhaps matching TRBD2 (5 bases). The germline V and J ends were trimmed by 0 bases and 8 bases, with 14 bases remaining between them. CDR3 length: 14 amino acids. Germline V gives CDR1 DFQATT, CDR2 SNEGSKA (reference sequence). CDR3 DNA, as far as it was read: TGCAGTGCTAGAGACCGCCTCTACGGGGATGAG. Translation gives CSARDRLYGDE. The whole CDR3 protein is CSARDRLYGDEQFF.

This clone was counted a few times. Given a far larger clone just one base away, this is likely a sequencing read error. CDR3 amino acids: CASSERDTRELFF. The sequenced part of the CDR3 DNA is TGTGCCAGCAGTGAGCGGGACACCAGGGAG. The J gene is TRBJ2-2, the V gene TRBV6-4, with D perhaps given as TRBD1 or TRBD2 (6 bases each). The CDR3 end lies 3 residues beyond the end of the read and is filled in from the germline J gene. Per germline, CDR1 MRHNA and CDR2 SNTAGT. The CDR3 has 13 residues.

This clone was counted ten times or more. The read stops 3 residues short of the end of the CDR3; the missing end is completed from the germline J gene. V is TRBV29-1 and J is TRBJ2-7, with D uncertain. V was trimmed by 4 bases and J by 4 bases, leaving 17 bases between them. Germline V CDR1 and CDR2: SQVTM, ANQGSEA. This CDR3 is built from 14 residues. The CDR3 loop reads CSVGPRLGPYEQYF. Incomplete CDR3 DNA: TGCAGCGTTGGTCCCAGACTCGGTCCTTACGAG.

At least ten counts were recorded for this clone. The DNA ends 3 residues before the CDR3 does, and the rest of the CDR3 is filled in from the germline J gene. The chain recombines TRBV23-1 with TRBJ1-2; D is ambiguous. TRBV23-1 is filed as an ORF, its function uncertain. The CDR3 runs to 12 residues. The V end was cut by 4 bases, the J end by 4 bases, with 7 bases between. The CDR3 protein is CASSRRGYGYTF. Partial CDR3 DNA: TGCGCCAGCAGTCGTCGGGGCTATGGC.

This clone was seen at least ten times. The read halts 3 residues ahead of the CDR3 end, with the missing end drawn from the germline J gene. This chain links TRBV5-6 with TRBJ2-1; perhaps TRBD2 as D (7 bases). The CDR3 is 15 residues long. V was cut by 4 bases and J by 4 bases, with 15 bases left in between. Germline V lookup: CDR1 SGHDT, CDR2 YYEEEE. This CDR3 reads CASSPEGGVYNEQFF. The part of the CDR3 DNA that was read is TGTGCCAGCAGCCCGGAAGGGGGGGTATACAATGAG.